These T cell receptor beta chains were read from a single sample in a study of brain T cells in children with intractable seizures. TCRdb's table, derived via immunoSEQ multiplex PCR, lists solely in-frame clones and lacks some. The sample has hundreds of thousands of clones, about 93% seen once. The input for sequencing was peripheral blood, taken 4 to 5 months after surgery. These receptors came from a boy younger than two with tuberous sclerosis and intractable seizures. CDR3s include the opening cysteine and the closing phenylalanine or tryptophan. A D gene is named only where the DNA matches it firmly. Size values are once, few and many counts, or a class for expanded clones, and some rows have none.

V	size	J	length	D	DNA	CDR3
TRBV5-4	.	TRBJ1-5	13	.	TGTGCCAGCAGCTTGGAGGTGGATCAGCCCCAGCATTTT	CASSLEVDQPQHF
TRBV11-2	.	TRBJ1-4	15	.	TGTGCCAGCAGCTTCACGGACGGTAACGGTGAAAAACTGTTTTTT	CASSFTDGNGEKLFF
TRBV5-3	.	TRBJ1-5	15	.	TGTGCCACAAGCGGGGGGAACGAGGGGAGTCAGCCCCAGCATTTT	CATSGGNEGSQPQHF
TRBV2	.	TRBJ1-1	13	.	TGTGCCAGCACCCGGGAAGGTTGGTATGAAGCTTTCTTT	CASTREGWYEAFF
TRBV29-1	.	TRBJ2-7	14	.	TGCAGCGTCCTCGGCAGGGCGGCCTCCTACGAGCAGTACTTC	CSVLGRAASYEQYF
TRBV6-2/TRBV6-3	.	TRBJ2-1	16	.	TGTGCCAGCAGTTACGGGAGCGACCCCTCCTACAATGAGCAGTTCTTC	CASSYGSDPSYNEQFF
TRBV28	once	TRBJ2-7	13	.	TGTGCCAGCAACCCGGCAGGGGATTACGAGCAGTACTTC	CASNPAGDYEQYF
TRBV7-6	.	TRBJ2-1	15	TRBD2	TGTGCCAGCAGCTTATTCGCGGGAGGGTACAATGAGCAGTTCTTC	CASSLFAGGYNEQFF
TRBV7-3	.	TRBJ2-2	15	.	TGTGCCAGCAGCTTAACGTCTAGCCTCGCCGGGGAGCTGTTTTTT	CASSLTSSLAGELFF
TRBV25-1	.	TRBJ1-2	14	TRBD1	TGTGCCAGCAGTGAATTTAGGACAGGGGAAGGCTACACCTTC	CASSEFRTGEGYTF
TRBV5-1	.	TRBJ2-7	15	TRBD2	TGCGCCAGCAGTCGGACTAGCGGGGCTTCCTACGAGCAGTACTTC	CASSRTSGASYEQYF
TRBV2	.	TRBJ2-1	15	.	TGTGCCAGCAGTGACTCCCGGATGACCTACAATGAGCAGTTCTTC	CASSDSRMTYNEQFF
TRBV6-1	.	TRBJ2-3	15	TRBD1	TGTGCCAGCAGTGAAGAGGGTGGGGACAGAGATACGCAGTATTTT	CASSEEGGDRDTQYF
TRBV29-1	.	TRBJ2-3	16	TRBD2	TGCAGCGTTGAAAGTCGTCCGGGAGGTTTGACAGATACGCAGTATTTT	CSVESRPGGLTDTQYF
TRBV7-9	.	TRBJ1-2	16	TRBD1	TGTGCCAGCAGCTTATTAGTTAAGATTCCCGGGACAGATTACACCTTC	CASSLLVKIPGTDYTF
TRBV19	.	TRBJ2-7	14	TRBD2	TGTGCCAGTAGACCTAGCGGGGGGGATTACGAGCAGTACTTC	CASRPSGGDYEQYF
TRBV6-1	.	TRBJ2-2	15	TRBD2	TGTGCCAGCAGTGAACTAGCGGGGGACACCGGGGAGCTGTTTTTT	CASSELAGDTGELFF